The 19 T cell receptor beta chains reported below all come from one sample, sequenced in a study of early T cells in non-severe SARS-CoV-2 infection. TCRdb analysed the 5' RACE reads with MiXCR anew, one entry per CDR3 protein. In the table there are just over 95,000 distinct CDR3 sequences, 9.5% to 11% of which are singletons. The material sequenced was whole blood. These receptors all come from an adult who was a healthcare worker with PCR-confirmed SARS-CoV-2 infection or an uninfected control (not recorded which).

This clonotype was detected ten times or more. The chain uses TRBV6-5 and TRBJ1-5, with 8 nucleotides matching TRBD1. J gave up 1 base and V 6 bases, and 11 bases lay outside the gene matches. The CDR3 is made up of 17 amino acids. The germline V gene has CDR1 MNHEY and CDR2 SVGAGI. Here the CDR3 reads CASRPTGTGPSNQPQHF. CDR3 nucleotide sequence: TGTGCCAGCAGACCAACCGGGACAGGACCCAGCAATCAGCCCCAGCATTTT.

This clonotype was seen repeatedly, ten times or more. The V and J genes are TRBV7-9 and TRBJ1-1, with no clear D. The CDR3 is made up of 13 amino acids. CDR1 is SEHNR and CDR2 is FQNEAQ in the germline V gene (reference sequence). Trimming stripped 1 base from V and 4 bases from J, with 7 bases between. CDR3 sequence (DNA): TGTGCCAGCAGCTTAGTAGGCATCACTGAAGCTTTCTTT. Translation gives CASSLVGITEAFF.

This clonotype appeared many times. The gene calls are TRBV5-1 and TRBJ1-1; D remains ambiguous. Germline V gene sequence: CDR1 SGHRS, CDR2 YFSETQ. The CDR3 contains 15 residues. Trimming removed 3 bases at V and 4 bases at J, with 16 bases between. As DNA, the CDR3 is TGCGCCAGCAGCTCCGGCGCGGGAGCTACCACTGAAGCTTTCTTT. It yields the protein CASSSGAGATTEAFF. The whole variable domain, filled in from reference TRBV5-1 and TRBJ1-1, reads KAGVTQTPRYLIKTRGQQVTLSCSPISGHRSVSWYQQTPGQGLQFLFEYFSETQRNKGNFPGRFSGRQFSNSRSEMNVSTLELGDSALYLCASSSGAGATTEAFFGQGTRLTVV.

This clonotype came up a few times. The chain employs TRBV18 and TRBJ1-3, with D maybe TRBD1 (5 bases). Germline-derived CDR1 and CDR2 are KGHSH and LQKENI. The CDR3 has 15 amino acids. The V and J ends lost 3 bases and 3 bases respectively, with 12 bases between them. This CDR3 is CASSPQGALGNTIYF. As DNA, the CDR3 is TGTGCCAGCTCACCGCAGGGAGCGCTTGGAAACACCATATATTTT.

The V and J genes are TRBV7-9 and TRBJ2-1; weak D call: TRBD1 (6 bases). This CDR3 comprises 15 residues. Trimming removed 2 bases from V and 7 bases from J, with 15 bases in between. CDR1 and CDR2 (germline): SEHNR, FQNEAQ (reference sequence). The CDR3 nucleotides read TGTGCCAGCAGCTTAAGGCAGGGGCTGGGGAATGAGCAGTTCTTC. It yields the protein CASSLRQGLGNEQFF.

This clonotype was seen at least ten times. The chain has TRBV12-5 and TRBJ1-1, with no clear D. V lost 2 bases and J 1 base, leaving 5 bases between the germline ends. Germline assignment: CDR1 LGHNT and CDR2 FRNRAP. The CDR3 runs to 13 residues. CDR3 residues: CASGLKGNTEAFF. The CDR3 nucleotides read TGTGCTAGTGGTTTGAAGGGGAACACTGAAGCTTTCTTT.

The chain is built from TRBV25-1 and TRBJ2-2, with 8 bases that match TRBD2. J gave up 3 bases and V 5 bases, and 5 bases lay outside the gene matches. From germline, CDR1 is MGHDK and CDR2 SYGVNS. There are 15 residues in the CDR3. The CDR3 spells CASSKLRGDTGELFF. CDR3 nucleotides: TGTGCCAGCAGTAAGCTGCGGGGGGACACCGGGGAGCTGTTTTTT.

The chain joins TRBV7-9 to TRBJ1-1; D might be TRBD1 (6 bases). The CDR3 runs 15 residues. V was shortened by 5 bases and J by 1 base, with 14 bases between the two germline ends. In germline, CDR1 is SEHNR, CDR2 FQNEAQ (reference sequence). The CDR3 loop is CASSLNRATNTEAFF. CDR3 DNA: TGTGCCAGCAGCCTAAACAGGGCCACGAACACTGAAGCTTTCTTT.

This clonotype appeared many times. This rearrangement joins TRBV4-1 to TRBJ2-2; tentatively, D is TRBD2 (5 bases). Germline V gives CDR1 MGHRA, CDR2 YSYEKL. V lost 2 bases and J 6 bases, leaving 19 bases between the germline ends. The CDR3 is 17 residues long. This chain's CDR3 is CASSQRWAEELAGELFF. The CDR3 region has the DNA TGCGCCAGCAGCCAACGTTGGGCGGAGGAATTGGCCGGGGAGCTGTTTTTT.

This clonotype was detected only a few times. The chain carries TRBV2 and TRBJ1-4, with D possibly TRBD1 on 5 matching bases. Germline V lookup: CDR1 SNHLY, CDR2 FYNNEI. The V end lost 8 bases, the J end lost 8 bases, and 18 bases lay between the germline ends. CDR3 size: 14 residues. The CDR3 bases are TGTGCCAGCGGCTTGGGGACCCTGGGGGAAAAACTGTTTTTT. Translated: CASGLGTLGEKLFF.

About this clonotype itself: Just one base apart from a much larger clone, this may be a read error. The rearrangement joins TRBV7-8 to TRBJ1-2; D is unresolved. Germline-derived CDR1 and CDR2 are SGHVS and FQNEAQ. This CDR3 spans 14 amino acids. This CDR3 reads CASSLAAANYGYSF. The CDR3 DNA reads TGTGCCAGCAGCTTAGCCGCGGCCAACTATGGCTACTCCTTC. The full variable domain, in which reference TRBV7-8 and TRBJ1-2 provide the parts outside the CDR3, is GAGVSQSPRYKVAKRGQDVALRCDPISGHVSLFWYQQALGQGPEFLTYFQNEAQLDKSGLPSDRFFAERPEGSVSTLKIQRTQQEDSAVYLCASSLAAANYGYSFGSGTRLTVV.

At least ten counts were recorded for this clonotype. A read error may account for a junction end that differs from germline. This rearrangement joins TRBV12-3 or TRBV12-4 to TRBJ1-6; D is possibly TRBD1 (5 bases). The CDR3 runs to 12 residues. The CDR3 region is CASRLGDSPLHF. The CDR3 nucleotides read TGTGCCAGCAGGTTAGGGGATTCACCCCTCCACTTT.

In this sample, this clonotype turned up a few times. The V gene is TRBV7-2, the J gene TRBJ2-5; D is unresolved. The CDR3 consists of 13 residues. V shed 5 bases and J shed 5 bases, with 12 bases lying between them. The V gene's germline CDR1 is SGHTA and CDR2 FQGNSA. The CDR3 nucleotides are TGTGCCAGCAGCCCAAGGCCCCCGGAGACCCAGTACTTC. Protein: CASSPRPPETQYF.

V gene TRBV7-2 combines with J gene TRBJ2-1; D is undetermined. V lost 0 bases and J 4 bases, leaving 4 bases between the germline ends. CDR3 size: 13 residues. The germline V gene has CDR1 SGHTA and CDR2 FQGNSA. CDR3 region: CASSLASYNEQFF. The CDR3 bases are TGTGCCAGCAGCTTAGCTAGTTACAATGAGCAGTTCTTC.

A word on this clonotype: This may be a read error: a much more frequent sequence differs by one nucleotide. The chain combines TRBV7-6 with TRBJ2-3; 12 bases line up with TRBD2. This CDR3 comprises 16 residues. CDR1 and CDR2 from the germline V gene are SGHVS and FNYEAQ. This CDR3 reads CAGSPRLAGVTDTQYF. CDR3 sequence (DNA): TGTGCCGGCAGCCCAAGACTAGCGGGAGTCACAGATACGCAGTATTTT.

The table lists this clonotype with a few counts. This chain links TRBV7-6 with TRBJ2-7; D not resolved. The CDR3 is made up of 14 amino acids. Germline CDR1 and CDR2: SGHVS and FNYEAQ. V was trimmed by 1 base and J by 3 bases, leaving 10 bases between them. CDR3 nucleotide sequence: TGTGCCAGCAGCTTAGGAGGACGGAGCTACGAGCAGTACTTC. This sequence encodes CASSLGGRSYEQYF. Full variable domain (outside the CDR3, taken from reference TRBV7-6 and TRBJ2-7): GAGVSQSPRYKVTKRGQDVALRCDPISGHVSLYWYRQALGQGPEFLTYFNYEAQQDKSGLPNDRFSAERPEGSISTLTIQRTEQRDSAMYRCASSLGGRSYEQYFGPGTRLTVT.

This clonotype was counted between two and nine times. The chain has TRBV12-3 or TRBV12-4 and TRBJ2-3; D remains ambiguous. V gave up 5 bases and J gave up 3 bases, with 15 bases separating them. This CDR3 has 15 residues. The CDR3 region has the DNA TGTGCCAGCAGTAGTTCGGTTTGGGGAACAGATACGCAGTATTTT. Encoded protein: CASSSSVWGTDTQYF.

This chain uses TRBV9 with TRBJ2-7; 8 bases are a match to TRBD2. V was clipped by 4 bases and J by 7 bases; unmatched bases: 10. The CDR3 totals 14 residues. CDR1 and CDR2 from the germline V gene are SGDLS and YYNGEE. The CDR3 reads CASSLHSGDGEQYF. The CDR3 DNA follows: TGTGCCAGCAGCCTTCATAGCGGGGACGGGGAGCAGTACTTC.

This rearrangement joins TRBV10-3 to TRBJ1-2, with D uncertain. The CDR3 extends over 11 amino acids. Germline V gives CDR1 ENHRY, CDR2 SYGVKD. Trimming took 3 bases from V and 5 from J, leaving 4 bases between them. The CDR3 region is CAISDLYGYTF. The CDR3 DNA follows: TGTGCCATCAGTGACCTTTATGGCTACACCTTC.